These 20 T cell receptor beta chains came from one sample sequenced in a study of response to subunit inactivated influenza vaccine. TCRdb reprocessed the RT-PCR reads via MiXCR and lists one record per CDR3 protein. The sample includes around 850,000 distinct CDR3 sequences, less than 20% seen only once; the top ten take roughly 10%. The specimen was PBMCs from blood, collected roughly 5 days after vaccination. These receptors were taken from a man over 45 who received an inactivated influenza vaccine.

The rearrangement uses TRBV5-1 and TRBJ2-1; 8 positions agree with TRBD2. Trimming removed 5 bases from V and 6 bases from J; junction bases left unmatched: 16. The CDR3 loop spans 17 amino acids. Looked up from germline, CDR1 is SGHRS and CDR2 is YFSETQ. In nucleotides, the CDR3 is TGCGCCAGCAGAGAACCTAGCGGGTATCCGATCGGCAATGAGCAGTTCTTC. It specifies CASREPSGYPIGNEQFF.

This clonotype occurred a few times. The chain employs TRBV6-1 and TRBJ1-1, with D tentatively TRBD1 (5 bases). The length of the CDR3 is 14 residues. Trimming pared 1 base from V and 4 bases from J, leaving 10 bases between. The germline V gene has CDR1 MNHNS and CDR2 SASEGT. CDR3 in amino acids: CASSEDRSSTEAFF. The CDR3 bases are TGTGCCAGCAGTGAAGACAGGTCTTCCACTGAAGCTTTCTTT.

This clonotype was recorded a few times. The chain's CDR3 is CASSLQGAKNTEAFF. The CDR3 DNA sequence: TGTGCCAGCAGTCTTCAGGGGGCTAAGAACACTGAAGCTTTCTTT. V is TRBV12-3 or TRBV12-4 and J is TRBJ1-1, with 8 bases aligning to TRBD1. CDR3 length equals 15 residues. Trimming removed 5 bases from V and 1 base from J; junction bases left unmatched: 6.

About this clonotype: Possible read error: a much larger clone is one base away. CDR3 DNA sequence: TGTGCCAGCAGGGGCGCGAGCTCCTACGAGCAGTACTTC. Amino acids: CASRGASSYEQYF. The genes are TRBV6-1 and TRBJ2-7; no firm D call. Germline CDR1 MNHNS, CDR2 SASEGT. This CDR3 has 13 residues. Trimming removed 6 bases from V and 0 bases from J, with 9 bases in between.

This clonotype was counted between two and nine times. The chain joins TRBV5-1 to TRBJ2-5, with 9 bases fitting TRBD1. Germline CDR1 SGHRS, CDR2 YFSETQ. The length of the CDR3 is 17 residues. Trimming cost V 2 bases and J 4 bases; bases outside gene matches: 12. The CDR3 protein is CASSLDRQGGLTETQYF. In nucleotides, the CDR3 is TGCGCCAGCAGCTTAGACCGACAGGGGGGTTTGACAGAGACCCAGTACTTC.

This clonotype was observed a handful of times. The chain carries TRBV7-9 and TRBJ2-7; 7 bases map to TRBD2. This CDR3 contains 16 residues. The germline gives CDR1 SEHNR, CDR2 FQNEAQ (reference sequence). J gave up 2 bases and V 3 bases, and 10 bases lay outside the gene matches. CDR3 bases: TGTGCCAGCAGCTTCCCTGGGGGGGAAGGTCCCTACGAGCAGTACTTC. Translating gives CASSFPGGEGPYEQYF. The whole variable domain, remainder taken from reference TRBV7-9 and TRBJ2-7, is DTGVSQNPRHKITKRGQNVTFRCDPISEHNRLYWYRQTLGQGPEFLTYFQNEAQLEKSRLLSDRFSAERPKGSFSTLEIQRTEQGDSAMYLCASSFPGGEGPYEQYFGPGTRLTVT.

This clonotype was counted at least ten times. V gene TRBV12-3 or TRBV12-4 combines with J gene TRBJ1-1; TRBD1 is a possible D gene (6 bases). CDR3 length equals 14 residues. V was trimmed by 4 bases and J by 0 bases, leaving 9 bases between them. Written as DNA, the CDR3 is TGTGCCAGCAGTTGGGGGGGCATGAACACTGAAGCTTTCTTT. Translated, it gives CASSWGGMNTEAFF.

This clonotype occurred many times. CDR3 residues: CASSLAGTAGNTIYF. The CDR3 DNA reads as TGCGCCAGCAGCTTGGCCGGGACCGCCGGAAACACCATATATTTT. The J gene is TRBJ1-3, the V gene TRBV5-1; D is perhaps TRBD1 (5 bases). Germline CDR1 is SGHRS and CDR2 is YFSETQ. The CDR3 is made up of 15 amino acids. Trimming cost V 0 bases and J 4 bases, with 11 bases left between them.

The V call is TRBV28, the J call TRBJ2-1, with D unclear. Trimming stripped 6 bases from V and 4 bases from J, with 7 bases between. Germline V gene data show CDR1 as MDHEN and CDR2 as SYDVKM. The CDR3 is 12 residues long. The CDR3 nucleotides read TGTGCCAGCAGCCAAGTGTACAATGAGCAGTTCTTC. It yields the protein CASSQVYNEQFF.

The chain employs TRBV28 and TRBJ2-1; TRBD1 agrees at 9 bases. From germline, CDR1 is MDHEN and CDR2 SYDVKM. After removal of 3 bases from V and 8 bases from J, the junction contained 11 bases not matched to a gene. The CDR3 length is 16 residues. The CDR3: CASSLYMGQGHHEQFF. The CDR3 DNA follows: TGTGCCAGCAGTTTGTACATGGGACAGGGCCACCATGAGCAGTTCTTC.

The sample holds a few counts of this clonotype. This sequence joins TRBV28 and TRBJ2-5; TRBD1 is a possible D gene (5 bases). The length of the CDR3 is 12 residues. Trimming pared 8 bases from V and 5 bases from J, leaving 12 bases between. Germline CDR1 MDHEN, CDR2 SYDVKM. The CDR3 DNA follows: TGTGCCAGCCTTGGATCAGGGGAGACCCAGTACTTC. Encoded protein: CASLGSGETQYF. Full variable domain (rest looked up from reference TRBV28 and TRBJ2-5): DVKVTQSSRYLVKRTGEKVFLECVQDMDHENMFWYRQDPGLGLRLIYFSYDVKMKEKGDIPEGYSVSREKKERFSLILESASTNQTSMYLCASLGSGETQYFGPGTRLLVL.

Only a few counts were recorded for this clonotype. J is TRBJ2-1 and V is TRBV6-1; 7 bases agree with TRBD2. CDR1 and CDR2 (germline): MNHNS, SASEGT. V gave up 0 bases and J gave up 6 bases; unmatched junction bases: 8. CDR3 length: 16 amino acids. The CDR3 DNA reads as TGTGCCAGCAGTGAAGCTGGGACTAAATGGGGCAATGAGCAGTTCTTC. As protein: CASSEAGTKWGNEQFF.

This clonotype was seen at least ten times. This chain links TRBV12-3 or TRBV12-4 with TRBJ1-6; 7 bases align to TRBD1. The CDR3 loop spans 14 amino acids. V lost 6 bases and J lost 7; bases outside the gene matches: 6. In DNA form, the CDR3 reads TGTGCCAGCAGGGGACAGATCGGAAATTCACCCCTCCACTTT. Residues: CASRGQIGNSPLHF.

This clonotype came up a few times. This sequence joins TRBV20-1 and TRBJ1-1, with a tentative D call TRBD1 (5 bases). Between the trimmed V and J ends, which lost 0 bases and 10 bases, there was a span of 12 bases. The CDR3 loop spans 12 amino acids. CDR1 DFQATT and CDR2 SNEGSKA come from the germline V gene (reference sequence). The chain's CDR3 is CSARDGGFVAFF. The DNA for the CDR3 is TGCAGTGCTAGAGATGGGGGGTTCGTAGCTTTCTTT.

This clonotype was picked up a small number of times. V and J are TRBV20-1 and TRBJ2-1; no clear D gene. V was clipped by 3 bases and J by 9 bases, with 24 bases between them. Per germline, CDR1 DFQATT and CDR2 SNEGSKA (reference sequence). The CDR3 extends over 16 amino acids. The chain's CDR3 is CSARWDGAGRVREQFF. CDR3 sequence (DNA): TGCAGTGCTAGGTGGGATGGCGCAGGTCGAGTACGTGAGCAGTTCTTC.

The rearrangement uses TRBV20-1 and TRBJ2-5; the match to TRBD2 covers 11 bases. This CDR3 has 14 residues. Germline V gives CDR1 DFQATT, CDR2 SNEGSKA (reference sequence). V shed 6 bases and J 7 bases; nucleotides not matched to a gene: 10. The CDR3 loop reads CSASETSGIVTQYF. The CDR3 DNA sequence: TGCAGTGCCAGCGAGACTAGCGGGATCGTGACCCAGTACTTC.

The chain employs TRBV5-4 and TRBJ2-1; 12 nucleotides agree with TRBD2. Per the germline V gene, CDR1 is SGHNT and CDR2 is YYREEE (reference sequence). The CDR3 sequence is 16 residues long. Trimming cost V 3 bases and J 8 bases; bases outside gene matches: 9. In DNA, the CDR3 is TGTGCCAGCAGCTCCACACTAGCGGGGGGCTGGGATGAGCAGTTCTTC. It translates to CASSSTLAGGWDEQFF.

This clonotype was seen at least ten times. The chain recombines TRBV5-1 with TRBJ2-1, with TRBD2 matching 8 bases. The J segment lost 10 bases and the V segment lost 0 bases, leaving 9 bases of the junction unmatched. CDR1 is SGHRS and CDR2 is YFSETQ in the germline V gene. This CDR3 has 15 amino acids. CDR3 in amino acids: CASSLDTSGRQEQFF. The CDR3 DNA reads as TGCGCCAGCAGCTTGGACACTAGCGGTCGTCAAGAGCAGTTCTTC.

V is TRBV14 and J is TRBJ2-7; a possible D gene is TRBD1 (5 bases). The CDR3 has 13 residues. Germline CDR1 is SGHDN and CDR2 is FVKESK. V lost 3 bases, J lost 4 bases, and 10 bases lay in between. The CDR3 loop is CASSQGLPYEQYF. The CDR3 DNA reads TGTGCCAGCAGCCAGGGGCTTCCGTACGAGCAGTACTTC.

The chain carries TRBV7-2 and TRBJ2-7; a possible D gene is TRBD1 (6 bases). Per germline, CDR1 SGHTA and CDR2 FQGNSA. The CDR3 runs to 13 residues. V dropped 5 bases and J dropped 8 bases, with 16 bases sitting between them. The CDR3 bases are TGTGCCAGCAGCAAACAGGGAGTATATCAGCAGTACTTC. Residues: CASSKQGVYQQYF.